This section outlines one TCR beta chain sequence together with its context. This sample is part of a study of CD8 T cells in Susac syndrome. This CDR3 spans 19 amino acids. After removal of 5 bases from V and 0 bases from J, the junction contained 10 bases not matched to a gene. In germline, CDR1 is SGHAT, CDR2 FQNNGV. Random hexamers were used to reverse transcribe the RNA input (about 0.45 to 1 ug). TCRdb passed the immunoSEQ multiplex PCR reads through MiXCR, listing each CDR3 protein once. Of 400,000 or so distinct CDR3 sequences in the sample, around 85% were seen once. The specimen was CD8+ T cells from PBMCs. The rearrangement links TRBV11-2 to TRBJ2-6; TRBD1 aligns across 10 bases. This TCR derives from a human donor with multiple sclerosis. This CDR3 is CASSQKPGQGRSGANVLTF. The CDR3 DNA sequence: TGTGCCAGCAGCCAAAAACCGGGACAGGGGCGCTCTGGGGCCAACGTCCTGACTTTC.